The TCR beta chain under discussion was sequenced for a study of cytomegalovirus exposure and HLA in healthy donors. Turning to the study itself: Genetic ancestry analysis placed approximately 78% of the 398 donors that were genotyped in the Caucasian-associated cluster.

Vbeta (60) and Jbeta (13) primers were used in the PCR. The repertoire was sequenced with immunoSEQ multiplex PCR; TCRdb's copy has only in-frame clones and lacks some. Among about 160,000 clones listed, roughly 80% were seen once. Germline CDR1 is SGHNT and CDR2 is YYREEE (reference sequence). The V segment lost 6 bases and the J segment 5 bases; nucleotides outside the gene matches: 10. The CDR3 runs 14 residues. The chain couples TRBV5-4 to TRBJ2-5, with 7 bases aligning to TRBD1. The sequencing sample was made of PBMCs. This receptor was taken from a female donor in good health and CMV-seronegative. The CDR3 is CASTLTGMGETQYF. Written as DNA, the CDR3 is TGTGCCAGCACCCTGACAGGGATGGGCGAGACCCAGTACTTC.